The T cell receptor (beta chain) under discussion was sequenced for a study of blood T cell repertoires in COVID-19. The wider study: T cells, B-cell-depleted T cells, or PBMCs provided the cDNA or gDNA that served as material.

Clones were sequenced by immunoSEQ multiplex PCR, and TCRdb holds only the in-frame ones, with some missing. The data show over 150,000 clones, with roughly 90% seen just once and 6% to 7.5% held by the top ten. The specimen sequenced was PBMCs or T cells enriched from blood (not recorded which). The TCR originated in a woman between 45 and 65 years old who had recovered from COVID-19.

Here the CDR3 reads CASSGRGYGYTF. The CDR3 DNA sequence: TGTGCCAGTAGTGGCAGGGGATATGGCTACACCTTC. The chain couples TRBV19 to TRBJ1-2; D is possibly TRBD1 (6 bases). Trimming shortened V by 5 bases and J by 5 bases, and 9 bases separated the two germline ends. Per the germline V gene, CDR1 is LNHDA and CDR2 is SQIVND (reference sequence). The CDR3 has 12 amino acids.